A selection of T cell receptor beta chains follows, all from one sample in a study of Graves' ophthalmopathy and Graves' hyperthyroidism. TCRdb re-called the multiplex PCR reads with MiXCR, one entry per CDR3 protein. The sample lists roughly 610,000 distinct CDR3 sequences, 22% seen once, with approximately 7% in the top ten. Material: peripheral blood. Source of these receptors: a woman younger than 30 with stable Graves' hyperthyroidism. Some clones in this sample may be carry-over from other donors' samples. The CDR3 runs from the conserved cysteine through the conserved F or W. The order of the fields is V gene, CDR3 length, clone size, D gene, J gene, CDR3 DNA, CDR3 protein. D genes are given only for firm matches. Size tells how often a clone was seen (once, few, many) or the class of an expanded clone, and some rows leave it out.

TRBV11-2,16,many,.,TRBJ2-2,TGTGCCAGCAGCCGGGGGAGTTTCGGTCATGTAGAGGAGCTGTTTTTT,CASSRGSFGHVEELFF
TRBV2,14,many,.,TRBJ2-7,TGTGCCAGCAGGGACAGAGAGGGCCGCTACGAGCAGTACTTC,CASRDREGRYEQYF
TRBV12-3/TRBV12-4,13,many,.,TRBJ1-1,TGTGCCAGCAGACCCTACAATTTTCCTGAAGCTTTCTTT,CASRPYNFPEAFF
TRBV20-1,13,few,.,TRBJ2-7,TGCAGCTACCTGAGGCAACCGGACCCCGAGCAGTACTTC,CSYLRQPDPEQYF
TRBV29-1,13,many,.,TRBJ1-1,TGCAGCGCCGTGGGCAGGGGGAACACTGAAGCTTTCTTT,CSAVGRGNTEAFF
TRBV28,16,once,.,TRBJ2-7,TGTGCCAGCAGTTCCCCCCGACAGGCAGGGGACTACGAGCAGTACTTC,CASSSPRQAGDYEQYF
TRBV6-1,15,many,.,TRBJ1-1,TGTGCCAGCAGTGAAGTCCCGGGTTTGAACACTGAAGCTTTCTTT,CASSEVPGLNTEAFF
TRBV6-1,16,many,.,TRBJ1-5,TGTGCCAGCAGTGAAGCGGCCGGGGTAGGCAATCAGCCCCAGCATTTT,CASSEAAGVGNQPQHF
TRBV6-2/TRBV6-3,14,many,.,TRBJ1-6,TGTGCCAGCAGTACCTCGACAGTTTATTCACCCCTCCACTTT,CASSTSTVYSPLHF
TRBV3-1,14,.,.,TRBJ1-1,TGTGCCAGCAGCCAAGAACAGGAGAACACTGAAGCTTTCTTT,CASSQEQENTEAFF
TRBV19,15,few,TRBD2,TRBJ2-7,TGTGCCAGTAGTTGGAGCGGGGGTAGCTCCTACGAGCAGTACTTC,CASSWSGGSSYEQYF
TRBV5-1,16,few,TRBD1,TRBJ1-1,TGCGCCAGCAGCTTGCTCCTACCGGGACAGGGGACTGAAGCTTTCTTT,CASSLLLPGQGTEAFF
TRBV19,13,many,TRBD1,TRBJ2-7,TGTGCCAGTAGGAGGGACAGGACCTACGAGCAGTACTTC,CASRRDRTYEQYF
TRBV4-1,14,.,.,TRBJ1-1,TGCGCCAGCAGCCAAGAGCCGGGGGTCGCTGAAGCTTTCTTT,CASSQEPGVAEAFF
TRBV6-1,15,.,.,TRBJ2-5,TGTGCCAGCACCGCTCTCACCGGGACTGTGGAGACCCAGTACTTC,CASTALTGTVETQYF
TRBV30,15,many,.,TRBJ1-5,TGTGCCTGGAGTGTACGTGGGGTCTTAGATCAGCCCCAGCATTTT,CAWSVRGVLDQPQHF
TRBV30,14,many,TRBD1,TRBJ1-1,TGTGCCTGGGATCCGGGACAGGGGTTCACTGAAGCTTTCTTT,CAWDPGQGFTEAFF
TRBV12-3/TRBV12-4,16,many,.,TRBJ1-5,TGTGCCAGCAGGGATGAACGGACCTTTAGCAATCAGCCCCAGCATTTT,CASRDERTFSNQPQHF
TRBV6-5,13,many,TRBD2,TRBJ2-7,TGTGCCAGCATAGGCCTAGCGGGCGGAAAGCAGTACTTC,CASIGLAGGKQYF
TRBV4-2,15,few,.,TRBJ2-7,TGTGCCAGCAGCCAATACCCCCAGCAGTCCTACGAGCAGTACTTC,CASSQYPQQSYEQYF
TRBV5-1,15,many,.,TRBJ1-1,TGTGCCAGCAGCTTAGGGTCAGGGATGAACACTGAAGCTTTCTTT,CASSLGSGMNTEAFF
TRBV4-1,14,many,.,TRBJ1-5,TGCGCCAGCAGCCAGATACAGGGAGGCCAGCCCCAGCATTTT,CASSQIQGGQPQHF
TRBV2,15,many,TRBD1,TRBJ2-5,TGTGCCAGCACCGAATGGGGACAGTACCAAGAGACCCAGTACTTC,CASTEWGQYQETQYF
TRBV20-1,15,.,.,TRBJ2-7,TGCAGTGCCTCCGCGAGTCGGGAGAGAACCTACGAGCAGTACTTC,CSASASRERTYEQYF
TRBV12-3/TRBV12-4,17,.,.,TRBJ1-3,TGTGCCAGCAGCTCGGATACAGGGCCCCTCTCTGGAAACACCATATATTTT,CASSSDTGPLSGNTIYF